This T cell receptor (beta chain) was obtained from a study of T cells in Graves' hyperthyroidism and ophthalmopathy. Study-wide background: At initial diagnosis, before any treatment had begun, peripheral blood was obtained. The study's findings and limits: Among clonotypes expanded in thyroid above 0.001, most were also found in blood.

This clonotype has a count of ten or more. Its antigen is not identified. Clinical symptoms, serum thyroxine and TRAb, thyroid ultrasound and orbital computed tomography together formed the diagnostic basis. CDR3 length: 16 amino acids. CDR1 SGHRS and CDR2 YFSETQ come from the germline V gene. J gave up 3 bases and V 1 base, and 9 bases lay outside the gene matches. Regions amplified from RNA transcripts were the TCR beta CDR3 regions. HTBI primers were used for first-round RT-PCR of the TCR CDR3. TCRdb called the multiplex PCR reads again in MiXCR, with one record for every CDR3 protein. The profile shows hundreds of thousands of distinct CDR3 sequences, more than 15% of them singletons.

This clonotype originated in a woman younger than 30 with Graves' hyperthyroidism. The chain employs TRBV5-1 and TRBJ2-7; 8 nucleotides line up with TRBD1. Sequencing input: blood. In DNA, the CDR3 is TGCGCCAGCAGCTTGATTACAGGGGGTAGTGTCTACGAGCAGTACTTC. Translation gives CASSLITGGSVYEQYF.